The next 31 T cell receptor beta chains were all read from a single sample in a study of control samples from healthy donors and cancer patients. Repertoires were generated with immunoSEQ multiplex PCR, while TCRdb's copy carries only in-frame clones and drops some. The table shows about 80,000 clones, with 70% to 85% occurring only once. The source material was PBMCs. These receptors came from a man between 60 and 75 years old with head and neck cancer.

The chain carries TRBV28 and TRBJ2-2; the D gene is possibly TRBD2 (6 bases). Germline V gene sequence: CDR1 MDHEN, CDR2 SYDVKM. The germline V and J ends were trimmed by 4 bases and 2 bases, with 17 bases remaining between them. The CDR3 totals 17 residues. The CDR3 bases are TGTGCCAGCAGTTACCCCCTAGCGCAAATTAACACCGGGGAGCTGTTTTTT. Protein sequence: CASSYPLAQINTGELFF.

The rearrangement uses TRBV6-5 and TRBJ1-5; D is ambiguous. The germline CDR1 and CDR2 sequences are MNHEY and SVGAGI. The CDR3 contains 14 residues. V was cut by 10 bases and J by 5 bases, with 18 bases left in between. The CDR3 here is CATRYGQTDQPQHF. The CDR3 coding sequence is TGTGCCACGCGGTATGGCCAGACTGATCAGCCCCAGCATTTT.

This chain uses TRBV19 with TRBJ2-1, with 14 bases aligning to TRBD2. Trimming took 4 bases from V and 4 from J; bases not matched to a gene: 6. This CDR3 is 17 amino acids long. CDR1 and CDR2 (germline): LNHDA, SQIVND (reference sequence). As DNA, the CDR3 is TGTGCCAGTAGTACCGGACTAGCGGGAGGAAAGTACAATGAGCAGTTCTTC. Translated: CASSTGLAGGKYNEQFF.

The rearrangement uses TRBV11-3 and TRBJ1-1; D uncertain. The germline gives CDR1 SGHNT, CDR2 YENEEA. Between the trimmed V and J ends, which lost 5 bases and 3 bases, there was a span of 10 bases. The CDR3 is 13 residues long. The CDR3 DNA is TGTGCCAGCAGCCTCGTGAGGGACACTGAAGCTTTCTTT. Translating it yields CASSLVRDTEAFF.

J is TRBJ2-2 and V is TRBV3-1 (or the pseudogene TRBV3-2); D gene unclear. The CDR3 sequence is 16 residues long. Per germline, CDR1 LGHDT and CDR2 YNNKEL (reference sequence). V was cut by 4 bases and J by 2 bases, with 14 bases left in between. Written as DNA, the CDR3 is TGTGCCAGCAGCCCTCTACCCCCCCTCAACACCGGGGAGCTGTTTTTT. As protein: CASSPLPPLNTGELFF.

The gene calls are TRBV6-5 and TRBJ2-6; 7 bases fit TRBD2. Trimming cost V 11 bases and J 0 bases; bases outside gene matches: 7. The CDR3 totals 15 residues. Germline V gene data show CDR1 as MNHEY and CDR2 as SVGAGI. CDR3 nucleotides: TGTGCCTCCAGGGACTACAGCTCTGGGGCCAACGTCCTGACTTTC. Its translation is CASRDYSSGANVLTF.

The CDR3 reads CASSASGRGDTQYF. The CDR3 DNA sequence: TGTGCCAGCAGTGCTAGCGGGAGGGGAGATACGCAGTATTTT. V is TRBV2 and J is TRBJ2-3; 12 bases align to TRBD2. Germline-derived CDR1 and CDR2 are SNHLY and FYNNEI. There are 14 residues in the CDR3. Trimming cost V 4 bases and J 5 bases; bases outside gene matches: 1.

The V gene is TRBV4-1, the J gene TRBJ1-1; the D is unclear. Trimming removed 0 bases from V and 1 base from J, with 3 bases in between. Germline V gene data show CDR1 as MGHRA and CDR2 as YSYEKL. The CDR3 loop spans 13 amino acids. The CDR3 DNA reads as TGCGCCAGCAGCCAAGATCGGAACACTGAAGCTTTCTTT. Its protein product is CASSQDRNTEAFF.

For the CDR3, the DNA is TGTGCCAGCAGCGGGACAATGCGAAACACCATATATTTT. Its protein product is CASSGTMRNTIYF. The rearrangement joins TRBV9 to TRBJ1-3, with D maybe TRBD1 (5 bases). Trimming cost V 3 bases and J 5 bases, with 9 bases left between them. This CDR3 comprises 13 residues. CDR1 is SGDLS, CDR2 YYNGEE, per germline.

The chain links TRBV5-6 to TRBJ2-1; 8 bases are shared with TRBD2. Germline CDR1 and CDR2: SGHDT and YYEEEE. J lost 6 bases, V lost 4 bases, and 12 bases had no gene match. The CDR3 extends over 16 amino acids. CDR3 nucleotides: TGTGCCAGCAGCCCCCCCCCAGCGGGAGTAGTCAATGAGCAGTTCTTC. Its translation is CASSPPPAGVVNEQFF. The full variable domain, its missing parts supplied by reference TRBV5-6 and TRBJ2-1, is DAGVTQSPTHLIKTRGQQVTLRCSPKSGHDTVSWYQQALGQGPQFIFQYYEEEERQRGNFPDRFSGHQFPNYSSELNVNALLLGDSALYLCASSPPPAGVVNEQFFGPGTRLTVL.

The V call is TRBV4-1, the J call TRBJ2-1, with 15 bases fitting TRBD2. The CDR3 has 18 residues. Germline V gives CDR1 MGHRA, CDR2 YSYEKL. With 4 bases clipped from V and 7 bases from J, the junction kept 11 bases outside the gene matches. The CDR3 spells CASSRGLAGGPGQNEQFF. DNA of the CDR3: TGCGCCAGCAGCCGAGGACTAGCGGGAGGGCCAGGACAGAATGAGCAGTTCTTC.

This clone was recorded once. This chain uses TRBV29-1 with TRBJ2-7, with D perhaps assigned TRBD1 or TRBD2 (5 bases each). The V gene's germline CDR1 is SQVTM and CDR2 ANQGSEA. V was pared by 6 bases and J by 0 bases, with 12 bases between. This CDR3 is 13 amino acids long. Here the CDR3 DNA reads TGCAGCGTGGGGGACCTAATCTCCTACGAGCAGTACTTC. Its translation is CSVGDLISYEQYF.

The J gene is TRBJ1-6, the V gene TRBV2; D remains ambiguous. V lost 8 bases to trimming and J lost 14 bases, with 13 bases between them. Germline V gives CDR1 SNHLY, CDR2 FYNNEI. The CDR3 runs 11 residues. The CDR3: CASGRREALHF. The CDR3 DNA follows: TGTGCCAGCGGCCGGCGGGAGGCCCTCCACTTT.

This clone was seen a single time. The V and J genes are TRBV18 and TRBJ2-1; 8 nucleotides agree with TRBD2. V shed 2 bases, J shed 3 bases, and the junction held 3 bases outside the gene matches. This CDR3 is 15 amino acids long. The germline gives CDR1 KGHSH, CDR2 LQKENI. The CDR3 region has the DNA TGTGCCAGCTCACCAGGGACTAGTAACTACAATGAGCAGTTCTTC. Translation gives CASSPGTSNYNEQFF. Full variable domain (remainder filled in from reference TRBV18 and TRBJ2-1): NAGVMQNPRHLVRRRGQEARLRCSPMKGHSHVYWYRQLPEEGLKFMVYLQKENIIDESGMPKERFSAEFPKEGPSILRIQQVVRGDSAAYFCASSPGTSNYNEQFFGPGTRLTVL.

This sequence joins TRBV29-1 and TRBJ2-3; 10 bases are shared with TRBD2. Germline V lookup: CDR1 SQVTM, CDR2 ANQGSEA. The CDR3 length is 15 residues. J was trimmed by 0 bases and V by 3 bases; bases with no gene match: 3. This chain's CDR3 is CSVDETSGSTDTQYF. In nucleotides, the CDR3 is TGCAGCGTTGATGAGACTAGCGGGAGCACAGATACGCAGTATTTT.

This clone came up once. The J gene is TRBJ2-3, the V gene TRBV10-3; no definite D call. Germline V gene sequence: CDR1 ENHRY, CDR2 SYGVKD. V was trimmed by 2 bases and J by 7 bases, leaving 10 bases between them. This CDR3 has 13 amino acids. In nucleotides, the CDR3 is TGTGCCATCAGTGAGACCTCACCATATACGCAGTATTTT. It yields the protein CAISETSPYTQYF.

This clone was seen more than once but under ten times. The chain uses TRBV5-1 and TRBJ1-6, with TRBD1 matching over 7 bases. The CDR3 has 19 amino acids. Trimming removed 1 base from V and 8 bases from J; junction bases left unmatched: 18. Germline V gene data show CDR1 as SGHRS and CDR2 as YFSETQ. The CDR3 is CASSLIKGALGSTDSPLHF. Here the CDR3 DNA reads TGCGCCAGCAGCTTGATCAAGGGGGCGCTGGGTTCGACGGATTCACCCCTCCACTTT.

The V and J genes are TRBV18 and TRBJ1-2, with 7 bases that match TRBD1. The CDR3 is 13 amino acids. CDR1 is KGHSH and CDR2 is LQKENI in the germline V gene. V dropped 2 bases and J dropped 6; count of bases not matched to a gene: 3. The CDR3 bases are TGTGCCAGCTCACCATACACAGGGGATGGCTACACCTTC. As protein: CASSPYTGDGYTF.

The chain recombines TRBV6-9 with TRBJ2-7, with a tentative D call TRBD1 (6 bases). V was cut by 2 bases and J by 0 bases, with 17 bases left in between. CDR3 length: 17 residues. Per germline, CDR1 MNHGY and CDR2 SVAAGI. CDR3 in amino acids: CASSYTHRARLSYEQYF. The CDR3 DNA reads TGTGCCAGCAGTTATACACACAGGGCTCGTCTCTCCTACGAGCAGTACTTC.

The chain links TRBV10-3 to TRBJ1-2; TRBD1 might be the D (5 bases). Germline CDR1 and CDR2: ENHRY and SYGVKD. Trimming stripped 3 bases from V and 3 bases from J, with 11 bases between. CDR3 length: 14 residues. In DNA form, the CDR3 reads TGTGCCATCAGTGATGGGACCGCCGACTATGGCTACACCTTC. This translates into CAISDGTADYGYTF.

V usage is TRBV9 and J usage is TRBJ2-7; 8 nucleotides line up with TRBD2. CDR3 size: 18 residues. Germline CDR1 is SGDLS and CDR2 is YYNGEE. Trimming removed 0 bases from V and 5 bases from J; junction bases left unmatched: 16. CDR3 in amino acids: CASSVGPQREYIGNEQYF. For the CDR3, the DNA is TGTGCCAGCAGCGTAGGGCCACAGCGGGAGTATATCGGCAACGAGCAGTACTTC. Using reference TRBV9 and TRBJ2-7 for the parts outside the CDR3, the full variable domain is DSGVTQTPKHLITATGQRVTLRCSPRSGDLSVYWYQQSLDQGLQFLIQYYNGEERAKGNILERFSAQQFPDLHSELNLSSLELGDSALYFCASSVGPQREYIGNEQYFGPGTRLTVT.

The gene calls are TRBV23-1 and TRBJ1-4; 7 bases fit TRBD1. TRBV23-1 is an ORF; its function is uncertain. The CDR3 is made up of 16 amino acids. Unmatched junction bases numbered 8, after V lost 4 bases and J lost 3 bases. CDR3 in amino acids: CASSLRRDSANEKLFF. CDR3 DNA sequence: TGCGCCAGCAGTCTCCGCCGGGACAGCGCTAATGAAAAACTGTTTTTT.

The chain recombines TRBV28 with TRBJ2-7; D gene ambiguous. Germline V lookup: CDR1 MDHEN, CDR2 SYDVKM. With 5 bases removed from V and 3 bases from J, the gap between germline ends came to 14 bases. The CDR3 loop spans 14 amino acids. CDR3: CASSVDPAIYEQYF. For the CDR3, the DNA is TGTGCCAGCAGTGTGGACCCAGCGATCTACGAGCAGTACTTC.

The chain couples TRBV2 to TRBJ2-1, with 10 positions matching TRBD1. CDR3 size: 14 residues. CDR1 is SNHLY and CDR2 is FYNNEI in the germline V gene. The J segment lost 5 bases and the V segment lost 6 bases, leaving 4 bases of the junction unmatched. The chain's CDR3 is CASRRQGAHNEQFF. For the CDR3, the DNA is TGTGCCAGCAGAAGACAGGGGGCACACAATGAGCAGTTCTTC. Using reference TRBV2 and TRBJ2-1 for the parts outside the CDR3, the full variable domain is EPEVTQTPSHQVTQMGQEVILRCVPISNHLYFYWYRQILGQKVEFLVSFYNNEISEKSEIFDDQFSVERPDGSNFTLKIRSTKLEDSAMYFCASRRQGAHNEQFFGPGTRLTVL.

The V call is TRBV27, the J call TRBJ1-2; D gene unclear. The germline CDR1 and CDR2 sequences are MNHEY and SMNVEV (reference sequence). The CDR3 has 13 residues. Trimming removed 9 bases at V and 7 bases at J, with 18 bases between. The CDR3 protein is CASKSGNEVGYTF. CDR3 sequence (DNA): TGTGCCAGTAAATCGGGGAATGAGGTTGGCTACACCTTC.

CDR3 DNA sequence: TGTGCCAGCAGTACATTGAGCTCCTACAATGAGCAGTTCTTC. Translating gives CASSTLSSYNEQFF. The V and J genes are TRBV2 and TRBJ2-1; no definite D call. From germline, CDR1 is SNHLY and CDR2 FYNNEI. The CDR3 covers 14 residues. With 5 bases removed from V and 0 bases from J, the gap between germline ends came to 8 bases.

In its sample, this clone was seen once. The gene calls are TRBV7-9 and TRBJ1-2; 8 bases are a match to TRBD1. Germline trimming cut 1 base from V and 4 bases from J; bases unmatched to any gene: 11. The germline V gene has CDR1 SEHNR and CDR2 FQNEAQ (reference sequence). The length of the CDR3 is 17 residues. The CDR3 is CASSLDGQGASIYGYTF. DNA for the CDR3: TGTGCCAGCAGCTTAGACGGGCAGGGGGCATCGATCTATGGCTACACCTTC.

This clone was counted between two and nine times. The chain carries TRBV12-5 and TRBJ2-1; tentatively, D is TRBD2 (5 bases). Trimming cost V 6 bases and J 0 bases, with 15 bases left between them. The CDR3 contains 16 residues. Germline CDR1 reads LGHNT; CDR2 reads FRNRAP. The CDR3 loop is CASGTMLGSSYNEQFF. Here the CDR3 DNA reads TGTGCTAGTGGCACCATGCTGGGGAGCTCCTACAATGAGCAGTTCTTC.

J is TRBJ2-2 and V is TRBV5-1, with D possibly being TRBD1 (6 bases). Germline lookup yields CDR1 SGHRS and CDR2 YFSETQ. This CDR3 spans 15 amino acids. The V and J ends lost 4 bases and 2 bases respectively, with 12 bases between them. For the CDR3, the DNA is TGCGCCAGCAGCAGGGGACAAGGAAACACCGGGGAGCTGTTTTTT. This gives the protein CASSRGQGNTGELFF.

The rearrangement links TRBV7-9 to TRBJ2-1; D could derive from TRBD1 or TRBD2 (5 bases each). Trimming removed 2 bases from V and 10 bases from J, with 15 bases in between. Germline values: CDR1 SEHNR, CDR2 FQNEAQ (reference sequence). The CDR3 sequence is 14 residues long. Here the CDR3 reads CASSLSGLPLEQFF. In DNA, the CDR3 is TGTGCCAGCAGCTTATCGGGGCTCCCCCTAGAGCAGTTCTTC.

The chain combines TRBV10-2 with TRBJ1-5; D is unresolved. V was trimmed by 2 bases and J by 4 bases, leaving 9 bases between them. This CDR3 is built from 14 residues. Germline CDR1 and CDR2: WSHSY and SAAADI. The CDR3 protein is CASSEPSLNQPQHF. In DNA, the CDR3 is TGCGCCAGCAGTGAGCCCAGTCTAAATCAGCCCCAGCATTTT.